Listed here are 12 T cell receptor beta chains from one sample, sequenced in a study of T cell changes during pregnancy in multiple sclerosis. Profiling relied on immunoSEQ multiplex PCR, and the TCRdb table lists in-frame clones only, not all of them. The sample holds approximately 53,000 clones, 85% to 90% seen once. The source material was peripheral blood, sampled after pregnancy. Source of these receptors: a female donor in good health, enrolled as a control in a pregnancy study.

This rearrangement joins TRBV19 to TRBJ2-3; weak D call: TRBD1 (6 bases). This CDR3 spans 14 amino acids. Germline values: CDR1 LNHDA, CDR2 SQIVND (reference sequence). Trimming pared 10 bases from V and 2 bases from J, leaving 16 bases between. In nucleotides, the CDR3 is TGTGCCACCGCCTGGACAGTTCCCACAGATACGCAGTATTTT. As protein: CATAWTVPTDTQYF.

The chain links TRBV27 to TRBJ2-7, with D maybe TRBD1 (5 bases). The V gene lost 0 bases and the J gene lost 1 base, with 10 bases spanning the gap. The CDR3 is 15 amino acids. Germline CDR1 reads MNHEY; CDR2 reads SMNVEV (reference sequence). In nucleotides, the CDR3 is TGTGCCAGCAGTTTATCGCCAGGGTCGTCCTACGAGCAGTACTTC. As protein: CASSLSPGSSYEQYF.

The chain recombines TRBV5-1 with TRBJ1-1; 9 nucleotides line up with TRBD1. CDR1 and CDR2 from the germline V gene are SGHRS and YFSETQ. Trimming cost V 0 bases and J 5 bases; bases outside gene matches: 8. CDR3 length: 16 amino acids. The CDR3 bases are TGCGCCAGCAGCTTGGGTGGGACAGGGTATTGGACTGAAGCTTTCTTT. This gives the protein CASSLGGTGYWTEAFF.

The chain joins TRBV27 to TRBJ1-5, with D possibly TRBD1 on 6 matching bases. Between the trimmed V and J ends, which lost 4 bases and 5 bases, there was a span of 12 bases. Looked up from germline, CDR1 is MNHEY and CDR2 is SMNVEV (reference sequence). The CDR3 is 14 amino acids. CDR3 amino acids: CASSSQGGHQPQHF. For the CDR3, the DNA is TGTGCCAGCAGTTCACAGGGCGGCCATCAGCCCCAGCATTTT.

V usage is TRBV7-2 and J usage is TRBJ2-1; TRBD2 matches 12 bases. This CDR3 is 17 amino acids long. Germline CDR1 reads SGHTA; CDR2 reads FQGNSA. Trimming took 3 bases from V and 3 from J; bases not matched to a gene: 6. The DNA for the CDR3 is TGTGCCAGCAGCTTCCGGACTAGCGGGAAAAACTACAATGAGCAGTTCTTC. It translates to CASSFRTSGKNYNEQFF. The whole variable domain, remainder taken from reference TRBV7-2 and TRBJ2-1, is GAGVSQSPSNKVTEKGKDVELRCDPISGHTALYWYRQSLGQGLEFLIYFQGNSAPDKSGLPSDRFSAERTGGSVSTLTIQRTQQEDSAVYLCASSFRTSGKNYNEQFFGPGTRLTVL.

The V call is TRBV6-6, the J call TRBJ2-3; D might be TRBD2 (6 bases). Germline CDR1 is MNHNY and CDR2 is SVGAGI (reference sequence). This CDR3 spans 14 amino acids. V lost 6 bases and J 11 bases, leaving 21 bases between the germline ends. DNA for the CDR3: TGTGCCAGCAGACTCGGGACTGGCCGGAGCAGGCAGTATTTT. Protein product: CASRLGTGRSRQYF.

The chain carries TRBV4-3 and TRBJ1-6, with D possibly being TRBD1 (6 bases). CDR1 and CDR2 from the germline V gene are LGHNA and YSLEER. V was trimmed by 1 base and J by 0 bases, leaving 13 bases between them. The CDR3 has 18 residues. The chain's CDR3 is CASSQAVQGSSYNSPLHF. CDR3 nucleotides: TGCGCCAGCAGCCAAGCTGTCCAGGGGAGCTCCTATAATTCACCCCTCCACTTT.

The DNA of the CDR3 is TGTGCCAGCAGTGAAGCGCTGGGAGCGGGGCCCACAGATACGCAGTATTTT. Translation gives CASSEALGAGPTDTQYF. The rearrangement joins TRBV6-1 to TRBJ2-3; TRBD2 matches at 7 bases. From germline, CDR1 is MNHNS and CDR2 SASEGT. V dropped 0 bases and J dropped 2; count of bases not matched to a gene: 8. CDR3 length equals 17 residues.

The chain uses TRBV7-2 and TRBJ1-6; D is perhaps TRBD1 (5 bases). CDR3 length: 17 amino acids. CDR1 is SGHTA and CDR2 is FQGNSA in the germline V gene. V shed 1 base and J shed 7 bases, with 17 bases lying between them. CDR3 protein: CASSLEGWGVKNSPLHF. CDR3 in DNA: TGTGCCAGCAGCTTAGAGGGATGGGGGGTAAAAAATTCACCCCTCCACTTT.

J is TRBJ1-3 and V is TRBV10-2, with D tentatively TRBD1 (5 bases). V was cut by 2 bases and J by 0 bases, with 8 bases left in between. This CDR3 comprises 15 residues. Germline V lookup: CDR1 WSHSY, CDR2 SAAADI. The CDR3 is CASSEDSHSGNTIYF. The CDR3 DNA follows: TGCGCCAGCAGTGAGGACAGCCACTCTGGAAACACCATATATTTT.

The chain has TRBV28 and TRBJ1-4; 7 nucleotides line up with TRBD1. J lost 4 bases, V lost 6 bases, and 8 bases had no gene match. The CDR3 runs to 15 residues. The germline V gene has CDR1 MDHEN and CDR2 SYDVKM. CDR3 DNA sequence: TGTGCCAGCAGACGCGGGACAGCCTTTAATGAAAAACTGTTTTTT. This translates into CASRRGTAFNEKLFF.

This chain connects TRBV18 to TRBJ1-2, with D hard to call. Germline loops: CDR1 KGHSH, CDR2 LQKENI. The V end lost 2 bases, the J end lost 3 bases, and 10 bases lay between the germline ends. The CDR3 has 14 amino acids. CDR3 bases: TGTGCCAGCTCACCAGTCGAGGAATACTATGGCTACACCTTC. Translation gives CASSPVEEYYGYTF.